Listed below are T cell receptor beta chains from one sample, sequenced in a study of blood T cell repertoires in COVID-19. The repertoire was sequenced with immunoSEQ multiplex PCR; TCRdb's copy has only in-frame clones and lacks some. The sample has 250,000 to 400,000 clones, 85% seen once. The sample consisted of PBMCs or T cells enriched from blood (not recorded which). Receptors originate from a woman younger than 45 who had been exposed to COVID-19. Both conserved end residues are part of each CDR3. Fields, in order: V gene, clone size, D gene, CDR3 protein. A D gene is named only where the DNA matches it firmly. The size entry is marked missing in some rows and otherwise reads once, few, many or a size class.

v_call: TRBV11-2
clone_size: .
d_call: TRBD1
cdr3_aa: CASREGGRDGSYEQYF

v_call: TRBV28
clone_size: .
d_call: .
cdr3_aa: CASSFTRRQTEAFF

v_call: TRBV30
clone_size: .
d_call: .
cdr3_aa: CAWSRGGTEAFF

v_call: TRBV9
clone_size: once
d_call: .
cdr3_aa: CASSVSRLYNEQFF

v_call: TRBV4-1
clone_size: .
d_call: .
cdr3_aa: CASSQEGTGGNTIYF

v_call: TRBV27
clone_size: few
d_call: .
cdr3_aa: CASSLEGGVRLNYGYTF

v_call: TRBV6-2/TRBV6-3
clone_size: .
d_call: TRBD1
cdr3_aa: CASSYSWTLVDRGAQPQHF

v_call: TRBV6-5
clone_size: .
d_call: TRBD1
cdr3_aa: CASSRQGELYEQYF

v_call: TRBV7-6
clone_size: .
d_call: TRBD2
cdr3_aa: CASSSGIGASGNEQYF

v_call: TRBV11-2
clone_size: .
d_call: .
cdr3_aa: CASSLEQNSYNEQFF

v_call: TRBV9
clone_size: few
d_call: .
cdr3_aa: CASSVGAILQGEKLFF

v_call: TRBV6-5
clone_size: .
d_call: TRBD1
cdr3_aa: CASSYSGQGSEAFF

v_call: TRBV19
clone_size: .
d_call: .
cdr3_aa: CATWGGMKLAGNQPQHF

v_call: TRBV9
clone_size: .
d_call: TRBD2
cdr3_aa: CASSSGTSIHEQYF

v_call: TRBV30
clone_size: .
d_call: .
cdr3_aa: CASQKGGGQPQHF

v_call: TRBV10-3
clone_size: .
d_call: .
cdr3_aa: CASGVNTEAFF

v_call: TRBV28
clone_size: .
d_call: TRBD1
cdr3_aa: CASSVLGQGAPGYTF

v_call: TRBV5-1
clone_size: .
d_call: .
cdr3_aa: CASSLGQGGMNTEAFF

v_call: TRBV24-1
clone_size: .
d_call: TRBD2
cdr3_aa: CATSGLAGGLETQYF

v_call: TRBV28
clone_size: .
d_call: TRBD1
cdr3_aa: CASSFEGAAADTQYF

v_call: TRBV7-9
clone_size: .
d_call: TRBD1
cdr3_aa: CASTGTGTGNSPLHF

v_call: TRBV7-9
clone_size: .
d_call: TRBD1
cdr3_aa: CASSLAGQGVGFYGYTF

v_call: TRBV19
clone_size: .
d_call: TRBD1
cdr3_aa: CASSMGQGADTQYF

v_call: TRBV5-5
clone_size: .
d_call: .
cdr3_aa: CASSEGQNTEAFF